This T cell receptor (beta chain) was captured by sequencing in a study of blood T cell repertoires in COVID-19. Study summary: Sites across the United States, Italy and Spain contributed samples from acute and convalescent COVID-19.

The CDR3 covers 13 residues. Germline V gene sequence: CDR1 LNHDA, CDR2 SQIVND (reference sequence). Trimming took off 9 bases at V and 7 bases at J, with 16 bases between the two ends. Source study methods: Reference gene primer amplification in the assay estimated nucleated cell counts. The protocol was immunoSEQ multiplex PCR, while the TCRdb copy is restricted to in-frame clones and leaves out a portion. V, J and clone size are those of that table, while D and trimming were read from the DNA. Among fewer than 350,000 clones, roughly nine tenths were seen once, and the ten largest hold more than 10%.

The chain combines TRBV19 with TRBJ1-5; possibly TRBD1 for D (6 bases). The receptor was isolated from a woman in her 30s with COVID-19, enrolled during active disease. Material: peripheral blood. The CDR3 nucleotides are TGTGCCAGCTCACAGGGAATTGAGCAGCCCCAGCATTTT. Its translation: CASSQGIEQPQHF.